One sample yielded the 27 T cell receptor beta chains listed below, sequenced in a study of shared clonotypes between healthy human individuals. Generated by immunoSEQ multiplex PCR, the TCRdb table keeps only in-frame clones and is missing some. Here the sample spans more than 1,200,000 clones, less than 99% being singletons. Sequencing was performed on naive CD4+ T cells sorted from blood. Stated subset: CD45RA+ positively selected. These receptors originate from a man aged 25-45 years in good health.

This rearrangement joins TRBV10-3 to TRBJ2-5; D is undetermined. The V gene's germline CDR1 is ENHRY and CDR2 SYGVKD. This CDR3 is 14 amino acids long. V was shortened by 0 bases and J by 6 bases, with 11 bases between the two germline ends. The CDR3 bases are TGTGCCATCAGTGAGTCGATCGGAATAAAGACCCAGTACTTC. Translated, it gives CAISESIGIKTQYF.

CDR3 bases: TGTGCCAGTAGTACGGTGGGACAGATGAACACTGAAGCTTTCTTT. Its translation: CASSTVGQMNTEAFF. The J gene is TRBJ1-1, the V gene TRBV19; 7 bases agree with TRBD1. The CDR3 loop spans 15 amino acids. With V trimmed by 4 bases and J by 0 bases, 5 bases remained unmatched. Germline-derived CDR1 and CDR2 are LNHDA and SQIVND (reference sequence).

The chain links TRBV28 to TRBJ2-4; D might be TRBD2 (5 bases). This CDR3 region has 14 residues. Germline-derived CDR1 and CDR2 are MDHEN and SYDVKM. Trimming shortened V by 6 bases and J by 0 bases, and 9 bases separated the two germline ends. Here the CDR3 reads CASSGILAKNIQYF. The CDR3 DNA reads TGTGCCAGCAGCGGGATATTAGCCAAAAACATTCAGTACTTC.

The J gene is TRBJ1-4, the V gene TRBV7-2; no firm D call. The V end lost 2 bases, the J end lost 7 bases, and 11 bases lay between the germline ends. The CDR3 sequence is 14 residues long. Germline V CDR1 and CDR2: SGHTA, FQGNSA. The CDR3: CASSLTGLVEKLFF. The CDR3 DNA follows: TGTGCCAGCAGCTTAACTGGGCTAGTTGAAAAACTGTTTTTT.

The chain employs TRBV19 and TRBJ2-7; no firm D call. The germline CDR1 and CDR2 sequences are LNHDA and SQIVND (reference sequence). Trimming stripped 4 bases from V and 5 bases from J, with 9 bases between. The CDR3 contains 12 residues. The CDR3 DNA sequence: TGTGCCAGTAGTAAAAACATCAACGAGCAGTACTTC. This translates into CASSKNINEQYF.

The V and J genes are TRBV6-1 and TRBJ1-4, with a tentative D call TRBD1 (5 bases). Trimming shortened V by 6 bases and J by 3 bases, and 11 bases separated the two germline ends. The CDR3 contains 14 residues. Germline values: CDR1 MNHNS, CDR2 SASEGT. CDR3 in amino acids: CASRTGRANEKLFF. The CDR3, as DNA: TGTGCCAGCAGAACAGGACGGGCTAATGAAAAACTGTTTTTT.

This rearrangement joins TRBV4-1 to TRBJ2-7, with D unclear. CDR3 length: 14 residues. V was pared by 1 base and J by 1 base, with 8 bases between. Germline lookup yields CDR1 MGHRA and CDR2 YSYEKL. The CDR3 nucleotides read TGCGCCAGCAGCCAAGTCCTCGTTTCCTACGAGCAGTACTTC. This codes for CASSQVLVSYEQYF.

The rearrangement joins TRBV5-1 to TRBJ2-1, with 11 bases matching TRBD2. V dropped 2 bases and J dropped 4; count of bases not matched to a gene: 8. CDR1 and CDR2 (germline): SGHRS, YFSETQ. The CDR3 is 17 residues long. DNA for the CDR3: TGCGCCAGCAGCTTATCCGGGACTAGCGGAGGTTACAATGAGCAGTTCTTC. As protein: CASSLSGTSGGYNEQFF.

The chain is built from TRBV5-5 and TRBJ2-3, with D hard to call. The germline V gene encodes CDR1 SGHKS and CDR2 YYEKEE (reference sequence). Trimming removed 4 bases at V and 3 bases at J, with 12 bases between. The CDR3 sequence is 14 residues long. The DNA for the CDR3 is TGTGCCAGCAGCCATGGGCCCAGGACAGATACGCAGTATTTT. This encodes CASSHGPRTDTQYF.

The chain links TRBV6-5 to TRBJ2-5; D possibly corresponds to TRBD1 (5 bases). Germline CDR1 MNHEY, CDR2 SVGAGI. The CDR3 is made up of 14 amino acids. V was cut by 6 bases and J by 7 bases, with 18 bases left in between. In DNA form, the CDR3 reads TGTGCCAGCAGCGATACCGACCGAGACAGGACCCAGTACTTC. Amino acids: CASSDTDRDRTQYF.

The chain is built from TRBV29-1 and TRBJ2-3; 12 nucleotides align to TRBD2. CDR1 SQVTM and CDR2 ANQGSEA come from the germline V gene. This CDR3 has 15 amino acids. Germline trimming cut 3 bases from V and 5 bases from J; bases unmatched to any gene: 6. CDR3 sequence: CSVESTSGRGDTQYF. Written as DNA, the CDR3 is TGCAGCGTTGAGTCGACTAGCGGGAGAGGAGATACGCAGTATTTT.

For this clone: Other DNA sequences in this sample translate to the same CDR3. V usage is TRBV5-5 and J usage is TRBJ1-1; D remains ambiguous. In germline, CDR1 is SGHKS, CDR2 YYEKEE (reference sequence). V was clipped by 0 bases and J by 1 base, with 4 bases between them. The CDR3 loop spans 13 amino acids. This chain's CDR3 is CASSLDTNTEAFF. The CDR3 coding sequence is TGTGCCAGCAGCTTGGATACGAACACTGAAGCTTTCTTT.

The rearrangement uses TRBV5-1 and TRBJ1-1; D not resolved. Germline CDR1 and CDR2: SGHRS and YFSETQ. V was cut by 4 bases and J by 6 bases, with 16 bases left in between. This CDR3 has 14 residues. As DNA, the CDR3 is TGCGCCAGCAGCCTACAACCCCCCGGGGCTGAAGCTTTCTTT. Translated: CASSLQPPGAEAFF.

V gene TRBV19 combines with J gene TRBJ1-2; 9 bases map to TRBD1. V shed 3 bases and J 2 bases; nucleotides not matched to a gene: 4. CDR3 length: 15 residues. CDR1 is LNHDA and CDR2 is SQIVND in the germline V gene (reference sequence). The CDR3 sequence: CASSITTGGNYGYTF. CDR3 nucleotide sequence: TGTGCCAGTAGTATCACGACAGGGGGGAACTATGGCTACACCTTC. Full variable domain (missing parts from reference TRBV19 and TRBJ1-2): DGGITQSPKYLFRKEGQNVTLSCEQNLNHDAMYWYRQDPGQGLRLIYYSQIVNDFQKGDIAEGYSVSREKKESFPLTVTSAQKNPTAFYLCASSITTGGNYGYTFGSGTRLTVV.

This clone was observed a single time. The rearrangement links TRBV14 to TRBJ2-7, with 9 nucleotides matching TRBD2. Germline lookup yields CDR1 SGHDN and CDR2 FVKESK. The CDR3 runs 16 residues. After removal of 3 bases from V and 0 bases from J, the junction contained 6 bases not matched to a gene. The CDR3 DNA reads TGTGCCAGCAGCCAGCTAGCGGGGCTGTCCTCCTACGAGCAGTACTTC. It encodes CASSQLAGLSSYEQYF.

The genes are TRBV19 and TRBJ2-7; no clear D gene. Germline loops: CDR1 LNHDA, CDR2 SQIVND (reference sequence). The CDR3 runs to 15 residues. V was clipped by 1 base and J by 5 bases, with 15 bases between them. The CDR3 nucleotides read TGTGCCAGTAGTATAGTCGCAACAGCACTCAACGAGCAGTACTTC. This encodes CASSIVATALNEQYF.

The V gene is TRBV19, the J gene TRBJ2-3; D is unclear. Germline V lookup: CDR1 LNHDA, CDR2 SQIVND (reference sequence). The CDR3 length is 14 residues. Trimming stripped 4 bases from V and 8 bases from J, with 16 bases between. The DNA of the CDR3 is TGTGCCAGTAGTAGATCCGGAACATCCGGTACGCAGTATTTT. Translating gives CASSRSGTSGTQYF.

CDR3 region: CASPSKGGGDNEQFF. In DNA, the CDR3 is TGTGCCAGCCCATCGAAGGGGGGAGGCGACAATGAGCAGTTCTTC. The genes are TRBV28 and TRBJ2-1, with D perhaps being TRBD1 or TRBD2 (6 bases each). The ends were cut back, 8 bases at V and 5 bases at J, with 19 bases in the middle. Per germline, CDR1 MDHEN and CDR2 SYDVKM. CDR3 length: 15 residues.

The J gene is TRBJ2-7, the V gene TRBV5-6; D gene uncertain. The germline V gene has CDR1 SGHDT and CDR2 YYEEEE. V lost 1 base and J 0 bases, leaving 11 bases between the germline ends. The CDR3 is made up of 15 amino acids. For the CDR3, the DNA is TGTGCCAGCAGCTTGAATCCTAGAAGCTCCTACGAGCAGTACTTC. This translates into CASSLNPRSSYEQYF. The variable domain in full, completed from reference TRBV5-6 and TRBJ2-7, reads DAGVTQSPTHLIKTRGQQVTLRCSPKSGHDTVSWYQQALGQGPQFIFQYYEEEERQRGNFPDRFSGHQFPNYSSELNVNALLLGDSALYLCASSLNPRSSYEQYFGPGTRLTVT.

The chain is built from TRBV7-2 and TRBJ1-2; TRBD1 might be the D (5 bases). The CDR3 extends over 12 amino acids. Trimming removed 8 bases at V and 8 bases at J, with 15 bases between. The germline CDR1 and CDR2 sequences are SGHTA and FQGNSA. The CDR3 protein is CASYSGAGGYTF. The CDR3 bases are TGTGCCAGCTACTCTGGGGCAGGGGGCTACACCTTC.

This clone came up once. This same CDR3 is encoded by further DNA sequences in the sample. The chain links TRBV28 to TRBJ1-5; tentatively, D is TRBD1 (5 bases). The ends were cut back, 2 bases at V and 7 bases at J, with 9 bases in the middle. Looked up from germline, CDR1 is MDHEN and CDR2 is SYDVKM. This CDR3 has 13 amino acids. Here the CDR3 reads CASSLLGVQPQHF. CDR3 coding DNA: TGTGCCAGCAGTTTACTGGGGGTACAGCCCCAGCATTTT.

CDR3 sequence: CASSFPGLNTGELFF. CDR3 nucleotides: TGTGCCAGCAGCTTCCCGGGACTGAACACCGGGGAGCTGTTTTTT. This chain joins TRBV5-4 and TRBJ2-2; D possibly corresponds to TRBD2 (6 bases). Trimming took off 2 bases at V and 1 base at J, with 9 bases between the two ends. The CDR3 is made up of 15 amino acids. The germline gives CDR1 SGHNT, CDR2 YYREEE (reference sequence).

The chain carries TRBV6-5 and TRBJ1-5, with a possible D match to TRBD1 (5 bases). This CDR3 has 13 amino acids. Trimming removed 8 bases from V and 7 bases from J, with 15 bases in between. Germline CDR1 and CDR2: MNHEY and SVGAGI. The CDR3 reads CASRGDQAQPQHF. CDR3 DNA sequence: TGTGCCAGCCGCGGGGACCAGGCCCAGCCCCAGCATTTT.

CDR3 in amino acids: CASSYGERYEQYF. The CDR3, as DNA: TGTGCCAGCAGTTACGGGGAGCGGTACGAGCAGTACTTC. The V call is TRBV6-5, the J call TRBJ2-7, with D possibly matching TRBD2 (5 bases). Trimming stripped 2 bases from V and 4 bases from J, with 9 bases between. This CDR3 spans 13 amino acids. Germline assignment: CDR1 MNHEY and CDR2 SVGAGI.

The J gene is TRBJ2-1, the V gene TRBV11-3; the D gene is possibly TRBD2 (5 bases). The CDR3 is 15 residues long. V was pared by 5 bases and J by 1 base, with 12 bases between. Germline V CDR1 and CDR2: SGHNT, YENEEA. CDR3 coding DNA: TGTGCCAGCAGCCTCGGACTGGGATCCTACAATGAGCAGTTCTTC. This sequence encodes CASSLGLGSYNEQFF.

This chain connects TRBV10-2 to TRBJ2-2; TRBD2 matches 11 bases. Germline CDR1 reads WSHSY; CDR2 reads SAAADI. J lost 5 bases, V lost 5 bases, and 4 bases had no gene match. The CDR3 is made up of 15 amino acids. The CDR3 DNA sequence: TGCGCCAGCAGTCTAGCGGGAGGTGGAACCGGGGAGCTGTTTTTT. Translation gives CASSLAGGGTGELFF.

V is TRBV5-4 and J is TRBJ2-3; TRBD2 matches 7 bases. The CDR3 is 14 residues long. Trimming took 0 bases from V and 4 from J; bases not matched to a gene: 2. The germline CDR1 and CDR2 sequences are SGHNT and YYREEE (reference sequence). The CDR3 here is CASSLERGSDTQYF. The CDR3 DNA is TGTGCCAGCAGCTTGGAGCGGGGATCAGATACGCAGTATTTT. The full variable domain, its missing parts supplied by reference TRBV5-4 and TRBJ2-3, is ETGVTQSPTHLIKTRGQQVTLRCSSQSGHNTVSWYQQALGQGPQFIFQYYREEENGRGNFPPRFSGLQFPNYSSELNVNALELDDSALYLCASSLERGSDTQYFGPGTRLTVL.